These T cell receptor beta chains were read from a single sample in a study of CD8 T cells in ankylosing spondylitis. TCRdb recomputed calls from the 5' RACE reads with MiXCR, one row per CDR3 protein. The data show approximately 340,000 distinct CDR3 sequences, roughly 14% seen once. Sequencing input: blood, either unsorted or a sorted T cell fraction (not recorded which). The receptors stem from a male donor with ankylosing spondylitis or in good health (not recorded which). Each CDR3 is given with its conserved first and last residue. A D gene is named only where the DNA matches it firmly. Clone size, where shown, is once, few, many, or a class for clones that have expanded.

V	size	D	J	DNA	CDR3
TRBV6-4	.	.	TRBJ1-6	TGTGCCAGCAGTGACTCGAGGGATAGTTCACCCCTCCACTTT	CASSDSRDSSPLHF
TRBV10-3	.	.	TRBJ2-5	TGTGCCATCAGTGAACTCCAAGAGACCCAGTACTTC	CAISELQETQYF
TRBV5-1	.	.	TRBJ2-1	TGCGCCAGCAGCTTAAGGGCCGCTGGGGTGGGTGAGCAGTTCTTC	CASSLRAAGVGEQFF
TRBV12-3/TRBV12-4	.	.	TRBJ1-5	TGTGCCAGCAGTTTGGAGCAGCATCAGCCCCAGCATTTT	CASSLEQHQPQHF
TRBV2	few	.	TRBJ2-3	TGTGCCAGCGTCTTGTTAGGTCCAGATACGCAGTATTTT	CASVLLGPDTQYF
TRBV7-9	many	.	TRBJ1-5	TGTGCCAGCAGCCCCACTTCAGGTCAGCCCCAGCATTTT	CASSPTSGQPQHF
TRBV12-3/TRBV12-4	.	.	TRBJ2-2	TGTGCCAACAAACAGACGAACACCGGGGAGCTGTTTTTT	CANKQTNTGELFF
TRBV5-1	.	.	TRBJ1-2	TGCGCCAGCAGCTTGATGGCAGGGGTGGTAGCTAACTATGGCTACACCTTC	CASSLMAGVVANYGYTF
TRBV20-1	.	.	TRBJ1-1	TGCAGTGCTAGAGATGGAGGTCGCACTGAAGCTTTCTTT	CSARDGGRTEAFF
TRBV5-1	few	TRBD2	TRBJ2-7	TGCGCCAGCAGCCCTACTAGCGACTCCTACGAGCAGTACTTC	CASSPTSDSYEQYF
TRBV20-1	few	TRBD1	TRBJ1-2	TGCAGTGCTCCAACCGAGGGGGCAGAGGATGGCTACACCTTC	CSAPTEGAEDGYTF
TRBV20-1	.	.	TRBJ2-2	TGCAGTGCTAGAGACCTCACCGGGGAGCTGTTTTTT	CSARDLTGELFF
TRBV28	few	TRBD1	TRBJ2-2	TGTGCCAGCAGACAAACCGGGACAGGAAACACCGGGGAGCTGTTTTTT	CASRQTGTGNTGELFF
TRBV5-1	few	.	TRBJ2-2	TGCGCCAGCAGCCGGGCAGCTGCGAACACCGGGGAGCTGTTTTTT	CASSRAAANTGELFF
TRBV7-9	few	.	TRBJ2-5	TGTGCCAGCAGCAAAGGCGGGAACCAAGAGACCCAGTACTTC	CASSKGGNQETQYF
TRBV14	few	.	TRBJ2-4	TGTGCCAGCAGCCAAGCCACAAACATTCAGTACTTC	CASSQATNIQYF
TRBV6-6	.	.	TRBJ2-5	TGTGCCAGCAGTGGGCCGGTGAGGGAGACCCAGTACTTC	CASSGPVRETQYF
TRBV2	few	.	TRBJ2-7	TGTGCCAGCAGTGATGGGGGAGTAGGCGAGCAGTACTTC	CASSDGGVGEQYF
TRBV19	few	.	TRBJ1-5	TGTGCCAGTATGCGGGGCACCAATCAGCCCCAGCATTTT	CASMRGTNQPQHF
TRBV4-1	.	TRBD1	TRBJ2-7	TGCGCCAGCAGCCCAGAGGACAGGTCATCCTACGAGCAGTACTTC	CASSPEDRSSYEQYF
TRBV12-3/TRBV12-4	.	.	TRBJ1-2	TGTGCCAGCTGGGCGAATCTTTATGGCTACACCTTC	CASWANLYGYTF
TRBV7-8	few	.	TRBJ1-6	TGTGCCAGCAGCTTAGCGACGGCAGGGGACCCACCCCTCCACTTT	CASSLATAGDPPLHF
TRBV3-1	few	.	TRBJ1-5	TGTGCCAGCAGTCGGTCCGGGATCGGGCCCCAGCATTTT	CASSRSGIGPQHF
TRBV12-3/TRBV12-4	few	.	TRBJ2-5	TGTGCCAGCAGTTTAGAGGGCAGGGCCAAGACCCAGTACTTC	CASSLEGRAKTQYF
TRBV5-1	.	TRBD1	TRBJ2-5	TGCGCCAGCAGCTGGGTCGGTAGGGACAGTCAAGAGACCCAGTACTTC	CASSWVGRDSQETQYF
TRBV5-6	once	.	TRBJ2-5	TGTGCCAGCAGCAACAAACGACTCGGCTCTCAAGAGACCCAGTACTTC	CASSNKRLGSQETQYF
TRBV20-1	.	.	TRBJ2-2	TGCAGTGCTAGAGTCCCCGGCCGGGAGCTGTTTTTT	CSARVPGRELFF
TRBV12-3/TRBV12-4	.	TRBD1	TRBJ1-2	TGTGCCAGCAGTTTCGGCAGGGGGGACTATGGCTACACCTTC	CASSFGRGDYGYTF
TRBV28	many	.	TRBJ2-1	TGTGCCAGCAGCCCGGCCGGGGAGGGGGATAATGAGCAGTTCTTC	CASSPAGEGDNEQFF
TRBV5-1	.	TRBD2	TRBJ2-7	TGCGCCAGCAGCGGGGGGACTAGCGGGAGCTCCTACGAGCAGTACTTC	CASSGGTSGSSYEQYF